The following is a T cell receptor beta chain sequence with its context. What it binds is unknown. Primed by a sample-barcoded 5' primer and a J-beta primer mix, a second PCR proceeded for 7 to 11 cycles. TCRdb called the 5' RACE reads again in MiXCR, with one record for every CDR3 protein. The top ten clones hold around 18% of a sample with fewer than 1,000,000 distinct CDR3 sequences, 35% to 60% of them seen once. The data are from a study of blood T cells in healthy people across ages. Overall study context: About one barcoded beta molecule per two T cells was the capture yield of template switching.

The study, taken as a whole, reports: Diversity was higher, and naive CD4+ cells more numerous, in long-lived donors than in aged donors. Changes seen in expanded clonotypes were possibly confounded by donor CMV status left unknown.

The ends lost 4 bases at V and 7 bases at J; junction bases unmatched: 9. This CDR3 spans 16 amino acids. Germline values: CDR1 SGHRS, CDR2 YFSETQ. The sample taken for sequencing was blood. The origin of this receptor is a man older than 75 in good health. The chain recombines TRBV5-1 with TRBJ2-1; the match to TRBD2 covers 12 bases. The chain's CDR3 is CASSPQTSGSRNEQFF. In DNA form, the CDR3 reads TGCGCCAGCAGCCCCCAGACTAGCGGGAGTCGGAATGAGCAGTTCTTC.